The T cell receptor (beta chain) under discussion was sequenced for a study of T cell responses to AZD1222 COVID-19 vaccine. Study results and limitations: At study baseline, merely six AZD1222 recipients were seropositive.

Measured with immunoSEQ multiplex PCR; TCRdb has only the in-frame clones, and not every one. This sample has over 100,000 clones, with roughly 88% found just once. Points on this clone: Its antigen is currently unknown.

This receptor was taken from an adult who received the AZD1222 COVID-19 vaccine. Material: peripheral blood, obtained 28 days after the second AZD1222 dose.

The CDR3: CASSQGGTGGPLYNEQFF. DNA of the CDR3: TGTGCCAGCAGCCAAGGAGGGACAGGGGGCCCCCTCTACAATGAGCAGTTCTTC. V and J are TRBV3-1 (or the pseudogene TRBV3-2) and TRBJ2-1; 12 positions agree with TRBD1. Losses at the gene ends were 1 base for V and 3 bases for J; bases not matched to a gene: 7. From germline, CDR1 is LGHDT and CDR2 YNNKEL (reference sequence). The CDR3 loop spans 18 amino acids.